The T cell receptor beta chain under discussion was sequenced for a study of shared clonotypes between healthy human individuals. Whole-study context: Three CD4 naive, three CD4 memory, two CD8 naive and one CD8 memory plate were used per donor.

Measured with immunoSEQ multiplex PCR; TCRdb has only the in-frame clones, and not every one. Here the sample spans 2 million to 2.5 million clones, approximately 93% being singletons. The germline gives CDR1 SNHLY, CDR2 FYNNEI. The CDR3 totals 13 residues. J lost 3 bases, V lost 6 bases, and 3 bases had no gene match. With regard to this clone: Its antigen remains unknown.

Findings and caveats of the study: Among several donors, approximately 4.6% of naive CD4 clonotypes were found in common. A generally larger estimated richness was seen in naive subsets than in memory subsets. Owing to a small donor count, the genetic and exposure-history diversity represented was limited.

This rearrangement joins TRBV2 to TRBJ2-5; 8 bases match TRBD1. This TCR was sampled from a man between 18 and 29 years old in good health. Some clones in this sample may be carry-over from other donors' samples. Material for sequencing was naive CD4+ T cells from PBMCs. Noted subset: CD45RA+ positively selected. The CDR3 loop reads CASSPGQEETQYF. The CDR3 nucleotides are TGTGCCAGCAGCCCGGGACAGGAAGAGACCCAGTACTTC.